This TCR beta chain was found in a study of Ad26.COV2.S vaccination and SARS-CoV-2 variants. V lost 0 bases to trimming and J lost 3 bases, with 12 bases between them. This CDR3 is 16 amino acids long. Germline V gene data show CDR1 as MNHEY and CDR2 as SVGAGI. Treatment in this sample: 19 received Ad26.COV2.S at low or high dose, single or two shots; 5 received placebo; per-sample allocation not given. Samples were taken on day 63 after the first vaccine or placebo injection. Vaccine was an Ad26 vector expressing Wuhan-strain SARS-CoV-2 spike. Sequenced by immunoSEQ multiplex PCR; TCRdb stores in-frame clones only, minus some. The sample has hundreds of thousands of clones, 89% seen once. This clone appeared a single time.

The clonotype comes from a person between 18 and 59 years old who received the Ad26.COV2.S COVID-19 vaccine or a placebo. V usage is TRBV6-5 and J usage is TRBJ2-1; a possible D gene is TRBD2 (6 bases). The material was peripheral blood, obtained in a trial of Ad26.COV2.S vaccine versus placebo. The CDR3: CASSYSIAGSYNEQFF. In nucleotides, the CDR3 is TGTGCCAGCAGTTACTCTATTGCGGGGAGCTACAATGAGCAGTTCTTC.